The 20 T cell receptor beta chains listed next were all sequenced from one sample in a study of T cell responses to AZD1222 COVID-19 vaccine. Generated by immunoSEQ multiplex PCR, the TCRdb table keeps only in-frame clones and is missing some. Of 130,000 to 150,000 clones listed, under 95% are singletons. The sequenced sample was peripheral blood, obtained on day 0 of AZD1222 vaccination. These TCRs come from an adult in good health.

The chain uses TRBV5-4 and TRBJ2-2, with 8 bases aligning to TRBD2. V was clipped by 5 bases and J by 0 bases; unmatched bases: 3. Germline assignment: CDR1 SGHNT and CDR2 YYREEE (reference sequence). CDR3 length: 15 residues. The CDR3, as DNA: TGTGCCAGCAGGCCGGGACTAGCGAACACCGGGGAGCTGTTTTTT. Protein sequence: CASRPGLANTGELFF. The full variable domain, with the rest looked up from reference TRBV5-4 and TRBJ2-2, is ETGVTQSPTHLIKTRGQQVTLRCSSQSGHNTVSWYQQALGQGPQFIFQYYREEENGRGNFPPRFSGLQFPNYSSELNVNALELDDSALYLCASRPGLANTGELFFGEGSRLTVL.

CDR3 sequence: CAVGNYGYTF. CDR3 coding DNA: TGTGCGGTCGGGAACTATGGCTACACCTTC. This chain uses TRBV28 with TRBJ1-2; D unclear. This CDR3 region has 10 residues. The germline V gene has CDR1 MDHEN and CDR2 SYDVKM.

The rearrangement links TRBV6-2 or TRBV6-3 to TRBJ2-7; TRBD1 matches 12 bases. The germline V gene encodes CDR1 MNHEY and CDR2 SVGEGT. The CDR3 is made up of 14 amino acids. The V gene end was trimmed by 2 bases and the J gene end by 7 bases; junction bases not matched to a gene: 3. In DNA form, the CDR3 reads TGTGCCAGCAGTTACCGGGACAGGGGGCGGGAGCAGTACTTC. Its translation: CASSYRDRGREQYF.

The chain is built from TRBV5-1 and TRBJ1-6; 11 nucleotides line up with TRBD1. V was pared by 0 bases and J by 7 bases, with 3 bases of the junction left unmatched. The CDR3 spans 16 residues. The V gene's germline CDR1 is SGHRS and CDR2 YFSETQ. The DNA of the CDR3 is TGCGCCAGCAGCTTGGGGACAGGGGGCAGGAATTCACCCCTCCACTTT. It translates to CASSLGTGGRNSPLHF.

The V and J genes are TRBV3-1 (or the pseudogene TRBV3-2) and TRBJ1-4; 9 bases align to TRBD1. CDR1 LGHDT and CDR2 YNNKEL come from the germline V gene (reference sequence). The V gene end was trimmed by 4 bases and the J gene end by 5 bases; junction bases not matched to a gene: 8. The CDR3 runs 16 residues. For the CDR3, the DNA is TGTGCCAGCAGCCCAGCCGCCGGGACAGGGAATGAAAAACTGTTTTTT. Its translation: CASSPAAGTGNEKLFF.

The V call is TRBV10-3, the J call TRBJ1-2; no clear D gene. Germline CDR1 is ENHRY and CDR2 is SYGVKD. Deletions cut 4 bases from V and 2 bases from J, with 20 bases between. The CDR3 is 17 residues long. CDR3 coding DNA: TGTGCCATCAGTGGAACAAAAACGGGAGGTCGGAACTATGGCTACACCTTC. Translation gives CAISGTKTGGRNYGYTF.

This rearrangement joins TRBV7-2 to TRBJ1-1, with D possibly matching TRBD1 (5 bases). The V and J ends lost 5 bases and 5 bases respectively, with 15 bases between them. CDR3 size: 14 residues. Germline V gives CDR1 SGHTA, CDR2 FQGNSA. The CDR3: CASSQSRVGTEAFF. CDR3 bases: TGTGCCAGCAGCCAGAGCAGGGTCGGTACTGAAGCTTTCTTT.

The V and J genes are TRBV5-1 and TRBJ2-7; 7 nucleotides match TRBD1. The CDR3 contains 14 residues. V trimming: 4 bases; J trimming: 3 bases; junction bases outside the gene matches: 7. Germline V gene sequence: CDR1 SGHRS, CDR2 YFSETQ. CDR3 bases: TGCGCCAGCAGCACCGGGACAGCAAGCTACGAGCAGTACTTC. Protein: CASSTGTASYEQYF.

The chain uses TRBV28 and TRBJ2-7; 7 bases match TRBD1. Germline values: CDR1 MDHEN, CDR2 SYDVKM. The CDR3 has 15 residues. After removal of 6 bases from V and 7 bases from J, the junction contained 15 bases not matched to a gene. The DNA for the CDR3 is TGTGCCAGCAGAGGGCGGACAGGTCCGTCCGTGGAGCAGTACTTC. This codes for CASRGRTGPSVEQYF.

V usage is TRBV29-1 and J usage is TRBJ1-5, with 8 bases aligning to TRBD1. The V and J ends lost 7 bases and 4 bases, in that order; junction bases with no gene match: 6. The CDR3 runs to 13 residues. Germline lookup yields CDR1 SQVTM and CDR2 ANQGSEA. CDR3 sequence: CSAGQGRNQPQHF. As DNA, the CDR3 is TGCAGCGCCGGACAGGGACGAAATCAGCCCCAGCATTTT. The full variable domain, completed using reference TRBV29-1 and TRBJ1-5, is SAVISQKPSRDICQRGTSLTIQCQVDSQVTMMFWYRQQPGQSLTLIATANQGSEATYESGFVIDKFPISRPNLTFSTLTVSNMSPEDSSIYLCSAGQGRNQPQHFGDGTRLSIL.

This clone was seen only once. The genes are TRBV5-1 and TRBJ2-2; D is undetermined. Between the trimmed V and J ends, which lost 2 bases and 4 bases, there was a span of 12 bases. Germline CDR1 SGHRS, CDR2 YFSETQ. The CDR3 runs 15 residues. The CDR3 DNA reads TGCGCCAGCAGCTTCGTCCGGGTCGCCACCGGGGAGCTGTTTTTT. Translating it yields CASSFVRVATGELFF.

The chain is built from TRBV5-4 and TRBJ2-7, with D unresolved. V lost 2 bases and J lost 2, with 11 bases in between. CDR1 and CDR2 (germline): SGHNT, YYREEE (reference sequence). The CDR3 is 14 residues long. The CDR3 sequence is CASSLIGPAYEQYF. In DNA form, the CDR3 reads TGTGCCAGCAGCTTAATAGGGCCAGCCTACGAGCAGTACTTC.

This clone was detected only a few times. The chain is built from TRBV11-2 and TRBJ2-7; D is unresolved. Germline-derived CDR1 and CDR2 are SGHAT and FQNNGV. The CDR3 has 14 amino acids. V was clipped by 3 bases and J by 0 bases, with 9 bases between them. DNA of the CDR3: TGTGCCAGCAGCTTTATGCCAGCCTCCTACGAGCAGTACTTC. Translating gives CASSFMPASYEQYF.

The J gene is TRBJ2-7, the V gene TRBV2, with a weak D call TRBD2 (5 bases). Trimming took 6 bases from V and 6 from J, leaving 15 bases between them. The CDR3 length is 13 residues. Germline V CDR1 and CDR2: SNHLY, FYNNEI. The CDR3 reads CASSVGSAGEQYF. For the CDR3, the DNA is TGTGCCAGCAGCGTTGGGAGCGCAGGCGAGCAGTACTTC.

This chain links TRBV7-2 with TRBJ1-2; D may be TRBD1 (5 bases). The CDR3 runs 14 residues. V was cut by 5 bases and J by 3 bases, with 13 bases left in between. Looked up from germline, CDR1 is SGHTA and CDR2 is FQGNSA. The CDR3 is CASSPLGGDYGYTF. The CDR3 nucleotides are TGTGCCAGCAGCCCGTTAGGAGGGGACTATGGCTACACCTTC.

As for this clone: A much larger clone is a single base away; this may be a read error. The same CDR3 also results from other DNA sequences found in this sample. The gene calls are TRBV21-1 and TRBJ1-2; TRBD1, the D gene given by the table, was not confirmed from the DNA. TRBV21-1 is listed as a pseudogene. There are 14 residues in the CDR3. The CDR3 DNA follows: TGCGCCAGCAGCCTCCGACAGGGCCGTCGGGGCTACACCTTC. Translation: CASSLRQGRRGYTF.

CDR3 DNA: TGTGCCAGCAGCGCTAGGGACAGAGCCTCCTACGAGCAGTACTTC. Protein product: CASSARDRASYEQYF. The J gene is TRBJ2-7, the V gene TRBV9; 7 bases agree with TRBD1. The germline CDR1 and CDR2 sequences are SGDLS and YYNGEE. The ends lost 3 bases at V and 0 bases at J; junction bases unmatched: 6. This CDR3 contains 15 residues.

V is TRBV4-2 and J is TRBJ1-1; 8 bases align to TRBD1. V was clipped by 4 bases and J by 6 bases; unmatched bases: 1. This CDR3 is 12 amino acids long. The germline V gene has CDR1 LGHNA and CDR2 YNFKEQ. CDR3 loop: CASSPTGAEAFF. Here the CDR3 DNA reads TGTGCCAGCAGCCCGACAGGGGCTGAAGCTTTCTTT.

The chain joins TRBV7-9 to TRBJ2-1; maybe TRBD2 (6 bases). Germline V lookup: CDR1 SEHNR, CDR2 FQNEAQ (reference sequence). Between the trimmed V and J ends, which lost 3 bases and 2 bases, there was a span of 11 bases. The CDR3 extends over 15 amino acids. The CDR3 loop reads CASSFPGAAYNEQFF. The DNA of the CDR3 is TGTGCCAGCAGCTTCCCGGGAGCTGCCTACAATGAGCAGTTCTTC.

The rearrangement joins TRBV6-5 to TRBJ2-1; D gene uncertain. Trimming removed 6 bases from V and 9 bases from J, with 18 bases in between. The CDR3 covers 14 residues. Germline-derived CDR1 and CDR2 are MNHEY and SVGAGI. The CDR3 loop reads CASRPSTGQVEQFF. CDR3 nucleotide sequence: TGTGCCAGCAGACCGTCGACTGGGCAGGTTGAGCAGTTCTTC.